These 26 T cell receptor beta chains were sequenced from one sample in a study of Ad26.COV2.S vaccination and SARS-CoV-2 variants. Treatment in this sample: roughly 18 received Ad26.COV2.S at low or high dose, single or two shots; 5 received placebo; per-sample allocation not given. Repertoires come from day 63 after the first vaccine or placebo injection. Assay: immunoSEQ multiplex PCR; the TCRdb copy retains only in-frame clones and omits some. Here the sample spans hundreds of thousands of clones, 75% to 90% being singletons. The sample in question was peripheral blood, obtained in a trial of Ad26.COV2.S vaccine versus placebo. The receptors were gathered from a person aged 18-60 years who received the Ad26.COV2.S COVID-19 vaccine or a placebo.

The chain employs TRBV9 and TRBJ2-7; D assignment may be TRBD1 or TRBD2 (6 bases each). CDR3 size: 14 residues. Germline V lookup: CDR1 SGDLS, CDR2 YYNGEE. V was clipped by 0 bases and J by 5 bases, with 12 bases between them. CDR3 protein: CASSVGQEGDEQYF. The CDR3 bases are TGTGCCAGCAGCGTAGGACAGGAGGGGGACGAGCAGTACTTC.

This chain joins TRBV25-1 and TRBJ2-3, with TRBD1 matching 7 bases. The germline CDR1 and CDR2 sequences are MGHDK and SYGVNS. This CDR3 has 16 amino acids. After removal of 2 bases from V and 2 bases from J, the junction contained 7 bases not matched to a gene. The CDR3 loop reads CASSEIITGDTDTQYF. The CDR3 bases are TGTGCCAGCAGTGAAATTATTACAGGGGACACAGATACGCAGTATTTT.

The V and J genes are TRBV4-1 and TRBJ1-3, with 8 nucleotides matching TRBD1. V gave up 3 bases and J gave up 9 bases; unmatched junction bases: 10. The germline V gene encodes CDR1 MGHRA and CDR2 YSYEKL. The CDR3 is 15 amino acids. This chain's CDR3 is CASSQDRAEGSTIYF. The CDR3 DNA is TGCGCCAGCAGCCAGGACAGGGCGGAAGGTAGCACCATATATTTT.

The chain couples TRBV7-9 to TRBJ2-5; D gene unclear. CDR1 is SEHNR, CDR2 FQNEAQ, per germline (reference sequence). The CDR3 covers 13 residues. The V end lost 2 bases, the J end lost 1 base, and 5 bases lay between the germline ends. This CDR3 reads CASSLSSQETQYF. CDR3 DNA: TGTGCCAGCAGCTTAAGCTCCCAAGAGACCCAGTACTTC.

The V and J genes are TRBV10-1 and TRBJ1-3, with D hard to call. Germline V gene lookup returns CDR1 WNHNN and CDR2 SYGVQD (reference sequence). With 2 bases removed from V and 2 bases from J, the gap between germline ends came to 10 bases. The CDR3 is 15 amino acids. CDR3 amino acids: CASSEHRPPGNTIYF. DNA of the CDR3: TGCGCCAGCAGTGAGCATCGCCCCCCTGGAAACACCATATATTTT.

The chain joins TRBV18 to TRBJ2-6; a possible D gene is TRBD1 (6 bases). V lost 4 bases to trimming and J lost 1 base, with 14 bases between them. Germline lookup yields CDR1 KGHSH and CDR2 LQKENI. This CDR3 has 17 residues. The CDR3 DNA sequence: TGTGCCAGCTCACTGTCCCGGGACACGTCTGGGGCCAACGTCCTGACTTTC. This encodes CASSLSRDTSGANVLTF.

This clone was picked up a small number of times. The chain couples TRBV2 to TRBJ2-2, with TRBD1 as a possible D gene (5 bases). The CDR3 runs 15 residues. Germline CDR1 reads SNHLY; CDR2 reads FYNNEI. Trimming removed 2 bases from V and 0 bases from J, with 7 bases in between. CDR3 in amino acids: CASSETTANTGELFF. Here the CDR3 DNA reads TGTGCCAGCAGTGAAACGACAGCGAACACCGGGGAGCTGTTTTTT.

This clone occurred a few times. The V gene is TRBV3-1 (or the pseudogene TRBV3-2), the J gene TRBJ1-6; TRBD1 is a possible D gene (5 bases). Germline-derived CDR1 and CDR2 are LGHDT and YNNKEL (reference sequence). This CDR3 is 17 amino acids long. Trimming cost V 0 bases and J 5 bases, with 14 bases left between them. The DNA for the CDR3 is TGTGCCAGCAGCCAAGATTGGCAGGGCGCAAATAATTCACCCCTCCACTTT. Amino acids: CASSQDWQGANNSPLHF.

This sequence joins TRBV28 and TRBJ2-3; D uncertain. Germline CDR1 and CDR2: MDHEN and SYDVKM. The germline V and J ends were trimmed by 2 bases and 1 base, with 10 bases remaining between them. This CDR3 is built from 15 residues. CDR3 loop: CASSLAGQGTDTQYF. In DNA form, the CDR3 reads TGTGCCAGCAGTTTAGCCGGGCAGGGCACAGATACGCAGTATTTT.

The CDR3 protein is CASSLVPGSYEQYF. CDR3 DNA sequence: TGTGCCAGCAGCTTGGTACCAGGGAGTTACGAGCAGTACTTC. J is TRBJ2-7 and V is TRBV5-5; D assignment may be TRBD1 or TRBD2 (5 bases each). The V end was cut by 0 bases, the J end by 4 bases, with 11 bases between. CDR1 and CDR2 (germline): SGHKS, YYEKEE (reference sequence). CDR3 length equals 14 residues.

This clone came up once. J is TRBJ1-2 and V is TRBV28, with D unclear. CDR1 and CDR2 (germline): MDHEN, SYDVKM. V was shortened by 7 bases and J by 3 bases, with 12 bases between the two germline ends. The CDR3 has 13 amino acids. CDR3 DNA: TGTGCCAGCACCCCGGGGTCTTACTATGGCTACACCTTC. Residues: CASTPGSYYGYTF.

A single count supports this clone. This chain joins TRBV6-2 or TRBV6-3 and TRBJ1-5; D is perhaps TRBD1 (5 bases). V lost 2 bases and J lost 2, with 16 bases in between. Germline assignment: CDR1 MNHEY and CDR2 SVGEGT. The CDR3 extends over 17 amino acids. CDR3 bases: TGTGCCAGCAGTTACCTCTCGAGCGGACACCGCAATCAGCCCCAGCATTTT. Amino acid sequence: CASSYLSSGHRNQPQHF.

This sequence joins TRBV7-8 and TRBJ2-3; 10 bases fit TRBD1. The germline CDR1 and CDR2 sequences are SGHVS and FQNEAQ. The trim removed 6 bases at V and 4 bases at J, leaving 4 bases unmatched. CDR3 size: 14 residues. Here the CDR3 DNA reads TGTGCCAGCAGACCGGGACAGGGGCCAGATACGCAGTATTTT. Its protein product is CASRPGQGPDTQYF.

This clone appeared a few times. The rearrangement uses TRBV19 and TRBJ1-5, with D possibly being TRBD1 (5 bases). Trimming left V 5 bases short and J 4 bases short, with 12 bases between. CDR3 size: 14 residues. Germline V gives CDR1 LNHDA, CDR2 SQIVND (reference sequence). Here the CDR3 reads CASSAGQGNQPQHF. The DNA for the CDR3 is TGTGCCAGTAGTGCCGGCCAGGGAAATCAGCCCCAGCATTTT. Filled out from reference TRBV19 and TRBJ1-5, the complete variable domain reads DGGITQSPKYLFRKEGQNVTLSCEQNLNHDAMYWYRQDPGQGLRLIYYSQIVNDFQKGDIAEGYSVSREKKESFPLTVTSAQKNPTAFYLCASSAGQGNQPQHFGDGTRLSIL.

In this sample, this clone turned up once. DNA of the CDR3: TGTGCCAGCAGCTTATCCGTCCCGGGAACCTACGAGCAGTACTTC. Translation: CASSLSVPGTYEQYF. The chain carries TRBV7-9 and TRBJ2-7; perhaps TRBD2 as D (5 bases). Trimming stripped 2 bases from V and 2 bases from J, with 13 bases between. The CDR3 is made up of 15 amino acids. Germline CDR1 reads SEHNR; CDR2 reads FQNEAQ (reference sequence).

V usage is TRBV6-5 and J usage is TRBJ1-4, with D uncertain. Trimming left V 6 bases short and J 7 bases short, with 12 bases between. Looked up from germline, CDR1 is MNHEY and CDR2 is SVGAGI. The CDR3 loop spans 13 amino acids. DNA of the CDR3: TGTGCCAGCAGGGTCAGCAACAGTGAAAAACTGTTTTTT. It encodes CASRVSNSEKLFF.

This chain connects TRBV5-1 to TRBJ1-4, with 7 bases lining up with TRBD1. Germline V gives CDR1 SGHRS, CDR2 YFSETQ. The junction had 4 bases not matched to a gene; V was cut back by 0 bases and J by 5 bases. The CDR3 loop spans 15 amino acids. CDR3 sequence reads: CASSLAAGGNEKLFF. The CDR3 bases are TGCGCCAGCAGCTTGGCCGCAGGGGGGAATGAAAAACTGTTTTTT. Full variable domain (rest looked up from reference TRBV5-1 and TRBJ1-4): KAGVTQTPRYLIKTRGQQVTLSCSPISGHRSVSWYQQTPGQGLQFLFEYFSETQRNKGNFPGRFSGRQFSNSRSEMNVSTLELGDSALYLCASSLAAGGNEKLFFGSGTQLSVL.

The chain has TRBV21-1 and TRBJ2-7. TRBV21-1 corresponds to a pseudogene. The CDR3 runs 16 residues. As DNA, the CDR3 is TGTGCCAGCAGCAAAGAGGGGCCAGGAGGTCGGAAGGAGCAGTACTTC. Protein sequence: CASSKEGPGGRKEQYF.

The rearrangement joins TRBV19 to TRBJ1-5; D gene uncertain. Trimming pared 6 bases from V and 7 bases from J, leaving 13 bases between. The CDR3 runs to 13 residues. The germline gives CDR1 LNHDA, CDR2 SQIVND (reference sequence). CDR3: CASSPAAGQPQHF. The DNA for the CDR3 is TGTGCCAGTAGCCCTGCGGCGGGACAGCCCCAGCATTTT.

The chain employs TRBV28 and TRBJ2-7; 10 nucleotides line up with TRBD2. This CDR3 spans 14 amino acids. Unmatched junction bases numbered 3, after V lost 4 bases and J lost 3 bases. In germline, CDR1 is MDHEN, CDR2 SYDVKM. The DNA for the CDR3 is TGTGCCAGCAGTTCACTAGCGGGACACTACGAGCAGTACTTC. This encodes CASSSLAGHYEQYF.

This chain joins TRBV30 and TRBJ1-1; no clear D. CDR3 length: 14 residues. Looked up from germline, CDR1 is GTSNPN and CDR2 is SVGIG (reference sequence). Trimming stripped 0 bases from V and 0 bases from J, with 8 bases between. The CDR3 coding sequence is TGTGCCTGGAGTGTACACGGGATGAACACTGAAGCTTTCTTT. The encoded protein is CAWSVHGMNTEAFF. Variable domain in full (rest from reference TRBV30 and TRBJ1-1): SQTIHQWPATLVQPVGSPLSLECTVEGTSNPNLYWYRQAAGRGLQLLFYSVGIGQISSEVPQNLSASRPQDRQFILSSKKLLLSDSGFYLCAWSVHGMNTEAFFGQGTRLTVV.

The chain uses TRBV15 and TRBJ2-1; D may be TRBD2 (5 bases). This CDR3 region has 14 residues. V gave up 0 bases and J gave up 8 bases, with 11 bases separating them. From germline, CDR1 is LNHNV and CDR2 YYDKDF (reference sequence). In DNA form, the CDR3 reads TGTGCCACCAGCAGAGATCCGGGGTGGGATGAGCAGTTCTTC. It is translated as CATSRDPGWDEQFF.

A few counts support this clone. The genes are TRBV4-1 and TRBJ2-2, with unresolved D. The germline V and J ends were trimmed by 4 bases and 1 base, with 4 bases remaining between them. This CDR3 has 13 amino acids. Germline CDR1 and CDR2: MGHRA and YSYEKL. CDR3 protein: CASSLGNTGELFF. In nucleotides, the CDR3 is TGCGCCAGCAGCCTTGGGAACACCGGGGAGCTGTTTTTT.

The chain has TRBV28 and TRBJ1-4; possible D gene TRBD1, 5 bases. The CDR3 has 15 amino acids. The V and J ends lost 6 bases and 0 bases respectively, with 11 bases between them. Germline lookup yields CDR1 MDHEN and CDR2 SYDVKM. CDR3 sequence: CASSPSTATNEKLFF. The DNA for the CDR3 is TGTGCCAGCAGCCCCTCGACAGCAACTAATGAAAAACTGTTTTTT.

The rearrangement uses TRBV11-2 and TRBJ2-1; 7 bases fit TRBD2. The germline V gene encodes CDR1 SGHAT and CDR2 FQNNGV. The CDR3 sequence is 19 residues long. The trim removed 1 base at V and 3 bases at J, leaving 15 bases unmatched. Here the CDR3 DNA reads TGTGCCAGCAGCTTAGGAGTCGCAAGCGGACTAGGATTCTACAATGAGCAGTTCTTC. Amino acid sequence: CASSLGVASGLGFYNEQFF.

In nucleotides, the CDR3 is TGCAGCGTTGAACTGGGGGCTGAAGCTTTCTTT. It translates to CSVELGAEAFF. The chain combines TRBV29-1 with TRBJ1-1, with D possibly TRBD1 on 5 matching bases. V shed 2 bases and J shed 6 bases, with 7 bases lying between them. Germline-derived CDR1 and CDR2 are SQVTM and ANQGSEA. The CDR3 covers 11 residues. Full variable domain (outside the CDR3, taken from reference TRBV29-1 and TRBJ1-1): SAVISQKPSRDICQRGTSLTIQCQVDSQVTMMFWYRQQPGQSLTLIATANQGSEATYESGFVIDKFPISRPNLTFSTLTVSNMSPEDSSIYLCSVELGAEAFFGQGTRLTVV.